The entry below gives a single T cell receptor beta chain sequence along with its context. With no exception, relapse followed autologous stem cell transplantation in all patients, and brentuximab vedotin exposure varied. Best outcomes ranged across complete response, partial response and progressive disease. This sample was taken from a study of PD-1 blockade in classical Hodgkin lymphoma. Produced via immunoSEQ multiplex PCR; TCRdb's table is partial and in-frame only. The table lists over 25,000 clones, around 68% of them singletons. V lost 4 bases and J lost 4; bases outside the gene matches: 10. Germline V gene sequence: CDR1 SGHTA, CDR2 FQGTGA. This CDR3 region has 17 residues.

The specimen was peripheral blood mononuclear cells (PBMCs), collected before the second cycle of nivolumab. This sequence was found in a human donor with classical Hodgkin lymphoma. The chain is built from TRBV7-3 and TRBJ2-6; 7 bases align to TRBD1. The CDR3, as DNA: TGTGCCAGCAGCTACAATTCAGGGGGAACCGGGGCCAACGTCCTGACTTTC. Translation: CASSYNSGGTGANVLTF.